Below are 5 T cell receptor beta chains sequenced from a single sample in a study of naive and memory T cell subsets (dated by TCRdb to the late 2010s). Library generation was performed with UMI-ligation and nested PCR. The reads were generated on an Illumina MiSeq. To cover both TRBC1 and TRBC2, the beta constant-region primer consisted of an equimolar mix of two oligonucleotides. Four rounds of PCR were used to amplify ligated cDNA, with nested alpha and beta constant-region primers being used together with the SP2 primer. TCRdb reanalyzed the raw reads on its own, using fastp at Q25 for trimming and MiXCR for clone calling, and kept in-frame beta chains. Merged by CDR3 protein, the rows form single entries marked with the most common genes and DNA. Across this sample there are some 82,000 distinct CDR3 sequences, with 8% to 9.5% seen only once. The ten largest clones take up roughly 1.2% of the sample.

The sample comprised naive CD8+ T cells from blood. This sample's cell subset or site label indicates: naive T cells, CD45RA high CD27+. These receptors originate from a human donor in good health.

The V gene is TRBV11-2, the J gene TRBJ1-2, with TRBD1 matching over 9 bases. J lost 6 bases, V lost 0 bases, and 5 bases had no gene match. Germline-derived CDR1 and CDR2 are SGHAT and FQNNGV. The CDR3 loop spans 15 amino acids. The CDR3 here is CASSLERTGANGYTF. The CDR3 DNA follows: TGTGCCAGCAGCTTAGAACGGACAGGGGCCAATGGCTACACCTTC.

The CDR3 nucleotides read TGTGCCAGCAGCCCGCGGGCCGTGGACTACGAGCAGTACTTC. Encoded protein: CASSPRAVDYEQYF. The rearrangement links TRBV7-6 to TRBJ2-7, with D perhaps matching TRBD2 (5 bases). V dropped 5 bases and J dropped 3 bases, with 14 bases sitting between them. This CDR3 comprises 14 residues. The V gene's germline CDR1 is SGHVS and CDR2 FNYEAQ. Filled out from reference TRBV7-6 and TRBJ2-7, the complete variable domain reads GAGVSQSPRYKVTKRGQDVALRCDPISGHVSLYWYRQALGQGPEFLTYFNYEAQQDKSGLPNDRFSAERPEGSISTLTIQRTEQRDSAMYRCASSPRAVDYEQYFGPGTRLTVT.

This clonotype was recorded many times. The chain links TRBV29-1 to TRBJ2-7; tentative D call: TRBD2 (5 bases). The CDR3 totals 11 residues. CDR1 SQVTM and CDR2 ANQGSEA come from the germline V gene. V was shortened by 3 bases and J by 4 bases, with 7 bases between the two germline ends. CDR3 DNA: TGCAGCGTTGACGGGGATTACGAGCAGTACTTC. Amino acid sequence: CSVDGDYEQYF.

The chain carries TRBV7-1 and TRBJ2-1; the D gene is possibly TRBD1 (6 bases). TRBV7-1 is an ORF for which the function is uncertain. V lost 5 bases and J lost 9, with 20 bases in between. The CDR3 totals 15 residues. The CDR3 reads CASSGTFDGHGEQFF. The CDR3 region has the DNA TGTGCCAGCAGCGGGACATTCGATGGCCACGGTGAGCAGTTCTTC.

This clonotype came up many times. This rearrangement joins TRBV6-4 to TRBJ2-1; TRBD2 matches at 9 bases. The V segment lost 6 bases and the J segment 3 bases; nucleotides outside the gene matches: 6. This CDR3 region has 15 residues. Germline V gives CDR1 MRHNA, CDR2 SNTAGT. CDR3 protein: CASRVTSGYYNEQFF. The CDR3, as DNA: TGTGCCAGCAGAGTGACTAGCGGATACTACAATGAGCAGTTCTTC.